Detailed here is one T cell receptor (beta chain). This record comes from a study of long-term antiretroviral therapy in people with HIV. Runs used v3.0 of the immunoSEQ assay and were done at survey level. Only in-frame clones appear in the TCRdb table, and some are missing; sequencing was by immunoSEQ multiplex PCR. The sample carries more than 30,000 clones, 75% to 85% recorded once. The V gene's germline CDR1 is MNHEY and CDR2 SMNVEV (reference sequence). The CDR3 is made up of 18 amino acids. V shed 4 bases and J 5 bases; nucleotides not matched to a gene: 17. This sequence originates from a man aged 18 to 29 with HIV. Here the sequenced sample was unsorted PBMCs, taken 1.9 years after starting antiretroviral therapy. The V and J genes are TRBV27 and TRBJ2-1; 7 bases map to TRBD2. CDR3: CASSSQVPWGGSDNEQFF. CDR3 in DNA: TGTGCCAGCAGTTCCCAGGTCCCTTGGGGGGGGAGCGACAATGAGCAGTTCTTC.